This T cell receptor beta chain was recovered during a study of blood T cell repertoires in COVID-19. Background on the study: Acute and convalescent COVID-19 specimens originated in the United States, Italy and Spain. PBMCs, B-cell-depleted T cells, or T cells provided the cDNA or gDNA that made up the material.

How the authors handled the data: Reference gene primer amplification gave estimated nucleated cell counts. The data were produced by immunoSEQ multiplex PCR, yet TCRdb's version contains in-frame clones alone and is incomplete. The V and J calls and the clone size are those of that table, but D and trimming were determined from the DNA. Of about 170,000 clones in the sample, more than 70% were seen once. The CDR3 has 17 residues. The source is a man between 50 and 59 years old with active or convalescent COVID-19. The J gene is TRBJ2-7, the V gene TRBV21-1; no check of the table's D call, TRBD1, against the DNA was made. TRBV21-1 is reported as a pseudogene. Sequenced material: peripheral blood. The CDR3 DNA reads as TGTGCCAGCAGCAAAGGGGGGCGGGCACGCCGGATCTACGAGCAGTACTTC. Translation: CASSKGGRARRIYEQYF.